This paragraph covers one T cell receptor beta chain sequence. What it recognizes is unknown. This record belongs to a study of cytomegalovirus exposure and HLA in healthy donors. The overall study: A prior analysis found roughly 110 million unique TCR beta sequences from some 190 million T cells. Broader study findings: High sensitivity and specificity were reportedly achieved when the classifier diagnosed cytomegalovirus status. Rare TCR sequences predominated, though certain public TCRs were found in many donors.

This CDR3 is 16 amino acids long. From germline, CDR1 is LNHDA and CDR2 SQIVND (reference sequence). Losses at the gene ends were 0 bases for V and 4 bases for J; bases not matched to a gene: 9. Both 60 Vbeta primers and 13 Jbeta primers went into the PCR. Repertoires were generated with immunoSEQ multiplex PCR, while TCRdb's copy carries only in-frame clones and drops some. This table holds some 160,000 clones, roughly 62% found once. This clonotype originated in a man in his 60s in good health and CMV-seronegative. V is TRBV19 and J is TRBJ2-7; TRBD2 matches at 7 bases. Source material: PBMCs. The chain's CDR3 is CASSIEASGQEYEQYF. The DNA for the CDR3 is TGTGCCAGTAGTATAGAGGCTAGCGGCCAAGAATACGAGCAGTACTTC.